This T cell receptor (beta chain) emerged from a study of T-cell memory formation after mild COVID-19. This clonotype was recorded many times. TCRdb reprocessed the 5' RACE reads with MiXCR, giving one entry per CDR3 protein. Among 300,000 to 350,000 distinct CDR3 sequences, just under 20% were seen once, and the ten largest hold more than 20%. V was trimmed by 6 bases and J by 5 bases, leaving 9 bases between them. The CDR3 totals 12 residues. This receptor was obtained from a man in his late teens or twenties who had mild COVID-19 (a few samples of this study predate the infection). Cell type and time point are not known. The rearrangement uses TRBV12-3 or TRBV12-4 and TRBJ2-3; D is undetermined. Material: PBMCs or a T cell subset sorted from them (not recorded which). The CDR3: CASSLVVDTQYF. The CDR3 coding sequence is TGTGCCAGCAGCCTGGTGGTAGATACGCAGTATTTT.